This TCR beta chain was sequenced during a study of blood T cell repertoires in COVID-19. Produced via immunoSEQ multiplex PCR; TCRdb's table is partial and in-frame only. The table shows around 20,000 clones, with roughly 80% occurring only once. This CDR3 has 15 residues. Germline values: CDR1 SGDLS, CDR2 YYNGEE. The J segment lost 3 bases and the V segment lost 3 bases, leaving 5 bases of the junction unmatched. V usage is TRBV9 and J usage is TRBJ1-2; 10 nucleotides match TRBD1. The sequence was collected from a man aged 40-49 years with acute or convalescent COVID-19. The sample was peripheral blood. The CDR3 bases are TGTGCCAGCAGCGCGACGGACAGGGGGGACTATGGCTACACCTTC. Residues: CASSATDRGDYGYTF.